Reported below is one T cell receptor (beta chain). J was trimmed by 8 bases and V by 6 bases; bases with no gene match: 9. This CDR3 region has 15 residues. Germline V lookup: CDR1 SGHTA, CDR2 FQGNSA. Assay used: immunoSEQ multiplex PCR; TCRdb lists only in-frame clones, some missing. This sample has fewer than 95,000 clones, with about 91% found just once. The data stem from a study of technical replicates of blood from a handful of donors. Sequenced input: T cells isolated from PBMCs. This receptor was taken from a human donor in good health. The rearrangement uses TRBV7-2 and TRBJ2-1, with TRBD2 matching over 11 bases. The CDR3 region is CASRRSGRAPYEQFF. For the CDR3, the DNA is TGTGCCAGCAGACGTAGCGGGAGGGCCCCGTATGAGCAGTTCTTC.